The text below deals with one TCR beta chain. Germline V gene sequence: CDR1 SQVTM, CDR2 ANQGSEA. The CDR3 runs 12 residues. V was trimmed by 4 bases and J by 3 bases, leaving 9 bases between them. The data belong to a study of T cell changes during pregnancy in multiple sclerosis. Assay: immunoSEQ multiplex PCR; the TCRdb copy retains only in-frame clones and omits some. The data contain 75,000 to 95,000 clones, 91% of them seen just once; the ten biggest clones take up approximately 0.9%. The receptor was isolated from a female donor with multiple sclerosis, enrolled in a pregnancy study. The input for sequencing was peripheral blood, taken before pregnancy. J is TRBJ1-2 and V is TRBV29-1; D unclear. The CDR3 loop is CSVGVAYYGYTF. The CDR3 nucleotides read TGCAGCGTTGGTGTAGCCTACTATGGCTACACCTTC.